This T cell receptor (beta chain) was captured in a study of T-cell memory formation after mild COVID-19. In the study overall: TCR clusters were largely donor specific.

This clonotype came up a few times. Its antigen remains unidentified. Study results and limitations: Confirmation of SARS-CoV-2 specificity was lacking for second-wave clones peaking day 37. Clones that contracted clustered mainly in CM and EM if CD4+ and in EMRA if CD8+.

V was clipped by 3 bases and J by 4 bases, with 8 bases between them. Germline CDR1 SGHTS, CDR2 YDEGEE. The CDR3 spans 12 residues. Each CDR3 protein is one row after TCRdb ran MiXCR on the 5' RACE reads. The data show 110,000 to 150,000 distinct CDR3 sequences, around 15% seen once. This receptor was taken from an adult woman who had mild COVID-19 (a few samples of this study predate the infection). Cell type and time point are not known. Sample: PBMCs or a T cell subset sorted from them (not recorded which). The gene calls are TRBV5-8 and TRBJ2-7; D may match TRBD1 or TRBD2 (5 bases each). The CDR3 coding sequence is TGTGCCAGCAGCTGGGACCTATACGAGCAGTACTTC. Protein: CASSWDLYEQYF.